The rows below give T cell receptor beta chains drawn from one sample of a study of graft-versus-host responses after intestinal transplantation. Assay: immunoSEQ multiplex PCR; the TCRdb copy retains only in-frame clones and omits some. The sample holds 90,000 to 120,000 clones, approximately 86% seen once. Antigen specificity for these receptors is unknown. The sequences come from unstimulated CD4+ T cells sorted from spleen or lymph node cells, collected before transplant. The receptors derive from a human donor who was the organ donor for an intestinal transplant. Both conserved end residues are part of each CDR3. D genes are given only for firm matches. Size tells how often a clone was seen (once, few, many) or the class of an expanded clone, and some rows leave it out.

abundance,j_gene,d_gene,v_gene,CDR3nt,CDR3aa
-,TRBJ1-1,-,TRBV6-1,TGTGCCAGCAGTCGGGGGGGGAACACTGAAGCTTTCTTT,CASSRGGNTEAFF
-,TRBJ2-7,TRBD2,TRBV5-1,TGCGCCAGCGGGAGGACTAGCGGGCCAACCTACGAGCAGTACTTC,CASGRTSGPTYEQYF
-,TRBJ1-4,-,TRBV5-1,TGCGCCAGCAGCTTGGGAGGGGCAGATGAAAAACTGTTTTTT,CASSLGGADEKLFF
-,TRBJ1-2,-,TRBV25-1,TGTGCCAGCCCCGTCGGGGGTAGCTATGGCTACACCTTC,CASPVGGSYGYTF
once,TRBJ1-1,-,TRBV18,TGTGCCAGCTCACCTGCGAGCACTGAAGCTTTCTTT,CASSPASTEAFF
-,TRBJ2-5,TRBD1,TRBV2,TGTGCCAGCAGTCAGGGACAGGGGGCATGGGGGGAGACCCAGTACTTC,CASSQGQGAWGETQYF
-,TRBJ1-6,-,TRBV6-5,TGTGCCAGCAGTCGAACCGGTGGGGATAATTCACCCCTCCACTTT,CASSRTGGDNSPLHF
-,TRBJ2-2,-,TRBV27,TGTGCCAGCAGTTACCAGGGGTCCGGGGAGCTGTTTTTT,CASSYQGSGELFF
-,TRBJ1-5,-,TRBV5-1,TGCGCCAGCAGCTTGGGGGGAACGGACAATCAGCCCCAGCATTTT,CASSLGGTDNQPQHF
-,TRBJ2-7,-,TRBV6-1,TGTGCCAGCAGTGAAGTCTCATACTACGAGCAGTACTTC,CASSEVSYYEQYF
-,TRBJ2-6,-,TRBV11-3,TGTGCCAGCAGCTTTATCACGGTCCCTGGGGCCAACGTCCTGACTTTC,CASSFITVPGANVLTF
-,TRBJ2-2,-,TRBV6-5,TGTGCCAGCTGCGAACTCCGGGTATACACCGGGGAGCTGTTTTTT,CASCELRVYTGELFF
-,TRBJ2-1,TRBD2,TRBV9,TGTGCCAGCAGCGTGGGACTAGCGGGACGAAATGAGCAGTTCTTC,CASSVGLAGRNEQFF
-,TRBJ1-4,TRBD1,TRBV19,TGTGCCAGTAGCGTTGACAGGGGGACTGAAAAACTGTTTTTT,CASSVDRGTEKLFF
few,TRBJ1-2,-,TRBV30,TGTGCCTGGACGGACTATGGCTACACCTTC,CAWTDYGYTF
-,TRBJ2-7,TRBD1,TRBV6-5,TGTGCCAGCAGTGGCGGACAGGGGGCTAGGTACGAGCAGTACTTC,CASSGGQGARYEQYF
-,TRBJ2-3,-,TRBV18,TGTGCCAGCTCACCCGCAGGGTCCCCAGATACGCAGTATTTT,CASSPAGSPDTQYF
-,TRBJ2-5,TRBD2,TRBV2,TGTGCCAGCAGTGGTGCTAGCGGGAGTGGGACCCAGTACTTC,CASSGASGSGTQYF
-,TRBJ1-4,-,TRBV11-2,TGTGCCAGCAGCCCGCGTGGCGGGGTTCGGGAAAAACTGTTTTTT,CASSPRGGVREKLFF
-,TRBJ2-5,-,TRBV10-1,TGCGCCAGCAGTGATGGGGCTCATATTCTTAGGGTTGAGACCCAGTACTTC,CASSDGAHILRVETQYF
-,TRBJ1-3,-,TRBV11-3,TGTGCCAGCAGCTCGACAGGTGGCGGAAACACCATATATTTT,CASSSTGGGNTIYF
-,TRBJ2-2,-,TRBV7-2,TGTGCCAGCAGCTTCAGAGACTGGCGCACCGGGGAGCTGTTTTTT,CASSFRDWRTGELFF
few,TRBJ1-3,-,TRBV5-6,TGTGCCAGCAGCTTGGGCGGCCGCTCTGGAAACACCATATATTTT,CASSLGGRSGNTIYF
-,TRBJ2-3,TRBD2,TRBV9,TGTGCCAGCAGCGCCAGACTAGCTGAAGATACGCAGTATTTT,CASSARLAEDTQYF
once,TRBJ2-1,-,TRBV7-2,TGTGCCAGCAGCACGACAGCTAGGCGAGCCTACAATGAGCAGTTCTTC,CASSTTARRAYNEQFF
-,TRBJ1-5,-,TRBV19,TGTGCCAGTAGTTTACCGGGGGGGAATCAGCCCCAGCATTTT,CASSLPGGNQPQHF
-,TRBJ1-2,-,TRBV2,TGTGCCAGCAGAGAGGGGCAGATCCCTAACTATGGCTACACCTTC,CASREGQIPNYGYTF
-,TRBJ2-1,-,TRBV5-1,TGCGCCAGCAGGGCCGGGATAGGGGGCAATGAGCAGTTCTTC,CASRAGIGGNEQFF
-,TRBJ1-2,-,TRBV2,TGTGCCAGCAATGGGAGGAGCGGATTCTATGGCTACACCTTC,CASNGRSGFYGYTF
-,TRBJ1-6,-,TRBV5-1,TGCGCCAGCAGCTTTCGGGGAGCCGTAAATTCACCCCTCCACTTT,CASSFRGAVNSPLHF
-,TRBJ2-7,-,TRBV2,TGTGCCAGCAGCGGACAGATGGCTGAGCAGTACTTC,CASSGQMAEQYF
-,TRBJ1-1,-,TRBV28,TGTGCCAGCAGGCCCTCAGGGCGATTGAACACTGAAGCTTTCTTT,CASRPSGRLNTEAFF
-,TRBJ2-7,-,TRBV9,TGTGCCAGCAGCACCGGACCGTCCTACGAGCAGTACTTC,CASSTGPSYEQYF
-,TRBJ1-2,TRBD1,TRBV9,TGTGCCAGCAGCGTTTCATCCGGGACAGCCTTCTACTATGGCTACACCTTC,CASSVSSGTAFYYGYTF
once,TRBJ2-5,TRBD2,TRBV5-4,TGTGCCAGCAGCAAGCTAGCGGGGGCCTCCTCTCTGTACCAAGAGACCCAGTACTTC,CASSKLAGASSLYQETQYF
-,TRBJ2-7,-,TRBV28,TGTGCCAGCAGTTTTTCGGGACGGAGCTCCTACGAGCAGTACTTC,CASSFSGRSSYEQYF
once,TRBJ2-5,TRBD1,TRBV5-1,TGCGCCAGCAGTTCTGACAGGGCAGAGACCCAGTACTTC,CASSSDRAETQYF
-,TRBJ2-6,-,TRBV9,TGTGCCAGCAGCGTAGAAGGGTCTGGGGCCAACGTCCTGACTTTC,CASSVEGSGANVLTF
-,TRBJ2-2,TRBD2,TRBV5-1,TGCGCCAGCAGCTTGGGGCTAGCGGGAGCCGGCACCGGGGAGCTGTTTTTT,CASSLGLAGAGTGELFF
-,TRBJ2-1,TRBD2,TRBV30,TGTGCCTGGGGAGCGGGGGCCTACAATGAGCAGTTCTTC,CAWGAGAYNEQFF
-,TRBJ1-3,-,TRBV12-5,TGTGCTAGTGGCCGGATTGGAAACACCATATATTTT,CASGRIGNTIYF
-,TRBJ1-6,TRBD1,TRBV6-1,TGTGCCAGCAGCCACGACAGGGTATACTCACCCCTCCACTTT,CASSHDRVYSPLHF
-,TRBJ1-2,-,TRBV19,TGTGCCAGTACCTCGCTGGACCGCGGCTACACCTTC,CASTSLDRGYTF
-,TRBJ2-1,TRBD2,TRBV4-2,TGTGCCAGCAGCCAAGATTTAACTAGCGGGTTCAATGAGCAGTTCTTC,CASSQDLTSGFNEQFF
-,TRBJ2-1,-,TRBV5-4,TGTGCCAGTCTAAAGGGGGGGAGCTCCTACAATGAGCAGTTCTTC,CASLKGGSSYNEQFF
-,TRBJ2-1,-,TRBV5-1,TGCGCCAGCAGCTTGGAGATCCCTAGCGTGTACGGGAGTGAGCAGTTCTTC,CASSLEIPSVYGSEQFF
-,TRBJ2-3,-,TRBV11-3,TGTGCCAGCAGCTTGGTCTCCGATACGCAGTATTTT,CASSLVSDTQYF
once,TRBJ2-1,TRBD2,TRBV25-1,TGTGCCAGCAGACCGGCGGGGGGGCTGGGAGAGCAGTTCTTC,CASRPAGGLGEQFF